The 14 T cell receptor beta chains in this list originate from one sample, sequenced in a study of T cells in narcolepsy. Libraries were prepared by immunoSEQ multiplex PCR; TCRdb keeps only in-frame clonotypes and omits some of them. The repertoire has roughly 34,000 clones, about 90% of them found once; the top ten carry about 0.8%. Sequenced sample: CD45RA- memory CD4+ T cells from PBMCs. Receptors originate from a human donor with narcolepsy.

The chain uses TRBV5-1 and TRBJ1-4, with a weak D call TRBD1 (6 bases). The CDR3 spans 17 residues. The V end was cut by 3 bases, the J end by 0 bases, with 15 bases between. Germline V gene lookup returns CDR1 SGHRS and CDR2 YFSETQ. Written as DNA, the CDR3 is TGCGCCAGCAGCTCCACGGGACATACTGCAACTAATGAAAAACTGTTTTTT. Translated: CASSSTGHTATNEKLFF.

The gene calls are TRBV28 and TRBJ2-1; TRBD1 or TRBD2 may be the D gene (6 bases each). Trimming left V 8 bases short and J 6 bases short, with 17 bases between. Germline V CDR1 and CDR2: MDHEN, SYDVKM. There are 14 residues in the CDR3. The CDR3 protein is CASFRGPLGNEQFF. CDR3 DNA sequence: TGTGCCAGCTTCCGGGGGCCCTTGGGCAATGAGCAGTTCTTC.

This clone was recorded a few times. The V call is TRBV5-1, the J call TRBJ2-1; TRBD2 aligns across 12 bases. The CDR3 consists of 18 residues. From germline, CDR1 is SGHRS and CDR2 YFSETQ. The V segment lost 5 bases and the J segment 6 bases; nucleotides outside the gene matches: 15. CDR3 loop: CASSSLRTSGAGGNEQFF. The CDR3 DNA follows: TGCGCCAGCAGTTCATTAAGGACTAGCGGGGCCGGGGGCAATGAGCAGTTCTTC.

This clone was recorded a few times. The rearrangement links TRBV5-1 to TRBJ2-7; 10 bases are shared with TRBD2. V dropped 4 bases and J dropped 4; count of bases not matched to a gene: 17. This CDR3 comprises 18 residues. CDR1 SGHRS and CDR2 YFSETQ come from the germline V gene. In DNA, the CDR3 is TGCGCCAGCAGCCCTACCCTGGGGGCCCGGACTAGCGGATACGAGCAGTACTTC. Amino acids: CASSPTLGARTSGYEQYF.

The gene calls are TRBV4-2 and TRBJ1-5; possible D gene TRBD1, 5 bases. The V gene's germline CDR1 is LGHNA and CDR2 YNFKEQ. Trimming pared 0 bases from V and 6 bases from J, leaving 9 bases between. The CDR3 has 14 amino acids. The CDR3: CASSQEVGAQPQHF. DNA for the CDR3: TGTGCCAGCAGCCAAGAGGTAGGGGCTCAGCCCCAGCATTTT.

The J gene is TRBJ2-5, the V gene TRBV11-3; TRBD2 matches at 7 bases. Trimming cost V 1 base and J 5 bases; bases outside gene matches: 4. This CDR3 contains 14 residues. Per germline, CDR1 SGHNT and CDR2 YENEEA. CDR3 nucleotides: TGTGCCAGCAGCTTAGGCGGGAGAGGCGAGACCCAGTACTTC. It translates to CASSLGGRGETQYF.

The chain has TRBV7-8 and TRBJ2-3; tentative D call: TRBD2 (6 bases). The germline gives CDR1 SGHVS, CDR2 FQNEAQ. V was pared by 0 bases and J by 14 bases, with 12 bases between. CDR3 size: 12 residues. The CDR3: CASSLARLERYF. The DNA for the CDR3 is TGTGCCAGCAGCTTAGCGAGACTAGAGCGGTATTTT.

The chain uses TRBV28 and TRBJ2-7; D may be TRBD2 (7 bases). Germline V gene lookup returns CDR1 MDHEN and CDR2 SYDVKM. Trimming stripped 2 bases from V and 0 bases from J, with 11 bases between. The CDR3 length is 15 residues. CDR3 sequence (DNA): TGTGCCAGCAGTTTAGGGGGGGGCAACTCCTACGAGCAGTACTTC. This translates into CASSLGGGNSYEQYF.

Here the CDR3 DNA reads TGTGCCAGCAGTTACTATAACAGGGATTGGGACGAGCAGTACTTC. This sequence encodes CASSYYNRDWDEQYF. This rearrangement joins TRBV6-7 to TRBJ2-7, with TRBD1 as a possible D gene (6 bases). TRBV6-7 counts as an open reading frame of uncertain function. V dropped 1 base and J dropped 5 bases, with 15 bases sitting between them. CDR3 length: 15 amino acids.

The rearrangement uses TRBV18 and TRBJ2-2, with 7 bases lining up with TRBD1. After removal of 6 bases from V and 0 bases from J, the junction contained 7 bases not matched to a gene. The CDR3 has 16 amino acids. The V gene's germline CDR1 is KGHSH and CDR2 LQKENI. In DNA, the CDR3 is TGTGCCAGCTCGCGAACCGGGACAGCGAACACCGGGGAGCTGTTTTTT. Amino acid sequence: CASSRTGTANTGELFF.

The V gene is TRBV5-4, the J gene TRBJ2-2; D not resolved. The V gene lost 4 bases and the J gene lost 2 bases, with 9 bases spanning the gap. This CDR3 has 14 amino acids. Germline V gives CDR1 SGHNT, CDR2 YYREEE (reference sequence). Here the CDR3 DNA reads TGTGCCAGCAGCCTGGACCATAACACCGGGGAGCTGTTTTTT. Protein sequence: CASSLDHNTGELFF.

The V gene is TRBV7-2, the J gene TRBJ2-7; 9 nucleotides align to TRBD1. Germline V gene data show CDR1 as SGHTA and CDR2 as FQGNSA. This CDR3 region has 14 residues. The J segment lost 2 bases and the V segment lost 5 bases, leaving 4 bases of the junction unmatched. CDR3 coding DNA: TGTGCCAGCAGCCCCGACAGGGGGACCTACGAGCAGTACTTC. Its protein is CASSPDRGTYEQYF.

This clone is a singleton in its sample. This chain's CDR3 is CASSGEGLTGELFF. As DNA, the CDR3 is TGTGCCAGCAGTGGTGAGGGGCTCACCGGGGAGCTGTTTTTT. V usage is TRBV6-4 and J usage is TRBJ2-2; D assignment may be TRBD1 or TRBD2 (5 bases each). Germline V gene lookup returns CDR1 MRHNA and CDR2 SNTAGT. The CDR3 has 14 amino acids. The germline V and J ends were trimmed by 4 bases and 4 bases, with 10 bases remaining between them.

Only one count was recorded for this clone. The V call is TRBV5-6, the J call TRBJ1-2; D possibly corresponds to TRBD1 (6 bases). V lost 0 bases and J 6 bases, leaving 9 bases between the germline ends. CDR3 length: 13 residues. CDR1 and CDR2 (germline): SGHDT, YYEEEE. The CDR3 bases are TGTGCCAGCAGCTTGGACAGGGCTGATGGCTACACCTTC. Translation gives CASSLDRADGYTF. The full variable domain, its missing parts supplied by reference TRBV5-6 and TRBJ1-2, is DAGVTQSPTHLIKTRGQQVTLRCSPKSGHDTVSWYQQALGQGPQFIFQYYEEEERQRGNFPDRFSGHQFPNYSSELNVNALLLGDSALYLCASSLDRADGYTFGSGTRLTVV.